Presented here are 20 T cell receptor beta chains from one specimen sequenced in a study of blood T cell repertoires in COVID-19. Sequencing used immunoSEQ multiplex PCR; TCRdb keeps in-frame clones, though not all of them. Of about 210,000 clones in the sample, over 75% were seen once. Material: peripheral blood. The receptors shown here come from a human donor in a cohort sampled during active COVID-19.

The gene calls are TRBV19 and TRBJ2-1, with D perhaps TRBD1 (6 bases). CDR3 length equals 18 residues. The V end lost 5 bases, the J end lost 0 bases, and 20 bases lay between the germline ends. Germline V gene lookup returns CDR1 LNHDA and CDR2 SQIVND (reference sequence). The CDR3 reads CASSDIRWGQSSYNEQFF. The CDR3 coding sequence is TGTGCCAGTAGTGACATTCGCTGGGGGCAAAGCTCCTACAATGAGCAGTTCTTC. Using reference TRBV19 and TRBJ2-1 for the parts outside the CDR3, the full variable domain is DGGITQSPKYLFRKEGQNVTLSCEQNLNHDAMYWYRQDPGQGLRLIYYSQIVNDFQKGDIAEGYSVSREKKESFPLTVTSAQKNPTAFYLCASSDIRWGQSSYNEQFFGPGTRLTVL.

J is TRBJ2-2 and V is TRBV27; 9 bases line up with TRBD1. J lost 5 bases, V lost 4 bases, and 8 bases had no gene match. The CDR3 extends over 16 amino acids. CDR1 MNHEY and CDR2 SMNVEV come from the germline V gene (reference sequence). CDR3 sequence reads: CASSSIYRGRTGELFF. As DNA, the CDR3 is TGTGCCAGCAGTTCGATCTACAGGGGGCGGACCGGGGAGCTGTTTTTT.

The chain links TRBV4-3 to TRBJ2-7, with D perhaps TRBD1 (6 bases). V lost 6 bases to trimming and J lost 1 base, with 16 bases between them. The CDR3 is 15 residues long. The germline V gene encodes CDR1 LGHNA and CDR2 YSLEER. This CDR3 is CASRPGVSGSYEQYF. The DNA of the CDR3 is TGCGCCAGCAGACCAGGGGTCTCGGGGTCCTACGAGCAGTACTTC.

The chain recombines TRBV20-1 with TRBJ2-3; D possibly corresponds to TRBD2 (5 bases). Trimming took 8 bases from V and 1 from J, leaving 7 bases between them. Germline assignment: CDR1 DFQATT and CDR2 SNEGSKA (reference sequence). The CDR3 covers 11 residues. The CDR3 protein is CSLARTDTQYF. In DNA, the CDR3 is TGCAGTCTAGCCCGCACAGATACGCAGTATTTT.

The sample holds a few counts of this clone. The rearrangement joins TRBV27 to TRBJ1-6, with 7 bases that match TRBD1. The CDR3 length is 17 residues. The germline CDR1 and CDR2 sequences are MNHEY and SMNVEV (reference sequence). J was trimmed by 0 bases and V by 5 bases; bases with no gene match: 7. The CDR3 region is CASSPLTGSSYNSPLHF. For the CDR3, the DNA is TGTGCCAGCAGTCCCCTGACAGGGAGCTCCTATAATTCACCCCTCCACTTT.

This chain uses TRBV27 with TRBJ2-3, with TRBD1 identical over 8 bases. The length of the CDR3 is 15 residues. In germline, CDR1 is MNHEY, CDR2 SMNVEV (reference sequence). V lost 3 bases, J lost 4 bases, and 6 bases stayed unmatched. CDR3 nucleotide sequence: TGTGCCAGCAGTTTGGTGCAGGGGGCAGCAGATACGCAGTATTTT. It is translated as CASSLVQGAADTQYF.

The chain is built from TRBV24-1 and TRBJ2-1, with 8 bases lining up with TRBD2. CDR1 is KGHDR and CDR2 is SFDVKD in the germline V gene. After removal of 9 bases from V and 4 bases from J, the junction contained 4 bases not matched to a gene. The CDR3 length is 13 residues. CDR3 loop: CATERESYNEQFF. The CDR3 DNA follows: TGTGCCACCGAGCGGGAGTCATACAATGAGCAGTTCTTC.

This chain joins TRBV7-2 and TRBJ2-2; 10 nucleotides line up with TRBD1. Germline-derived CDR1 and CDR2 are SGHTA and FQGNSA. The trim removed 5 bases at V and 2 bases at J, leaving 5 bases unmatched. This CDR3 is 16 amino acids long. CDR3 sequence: CASSPRDRGNTGELFF. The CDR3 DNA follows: TGTGCCAGCAGCCCCCGGGACAGGGGTAACACCGGGGAGCTGTTTTTT.

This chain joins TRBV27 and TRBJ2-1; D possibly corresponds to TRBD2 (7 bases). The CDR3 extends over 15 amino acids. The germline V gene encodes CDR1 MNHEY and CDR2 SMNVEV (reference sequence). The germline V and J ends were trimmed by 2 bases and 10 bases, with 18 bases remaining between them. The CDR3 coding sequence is TGTGCCAGCAGTTTAGGGGGGGCGGTGCCCGGAGAGCAGTTCTTC. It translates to CASSLGGAVPGEQFF.

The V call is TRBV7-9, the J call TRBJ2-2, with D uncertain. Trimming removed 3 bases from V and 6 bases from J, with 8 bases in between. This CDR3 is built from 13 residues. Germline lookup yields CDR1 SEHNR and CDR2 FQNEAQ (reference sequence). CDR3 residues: CASSFLRAGELFF. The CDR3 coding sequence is TGTGCCAGCAGCTTTCTCCGGGCCGGGGAGCTGTTTTTT.

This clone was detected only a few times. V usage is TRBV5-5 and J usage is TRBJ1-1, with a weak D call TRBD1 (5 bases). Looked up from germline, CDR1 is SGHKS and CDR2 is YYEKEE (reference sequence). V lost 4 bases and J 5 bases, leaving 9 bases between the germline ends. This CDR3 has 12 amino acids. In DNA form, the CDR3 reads TGTGCCAGCAGCCTCAGGGTTACTGAAGCTTTCTTT. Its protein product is CASSLRVTEAFF.

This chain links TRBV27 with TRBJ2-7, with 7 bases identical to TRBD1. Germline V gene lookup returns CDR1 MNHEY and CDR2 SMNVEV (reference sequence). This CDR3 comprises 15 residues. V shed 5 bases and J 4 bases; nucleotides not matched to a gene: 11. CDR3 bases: TGTGCCAGCAGTCAAAGAGGCCGGACAGGATACGAGCAGTACTTC. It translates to CASSQRGRTGYEQYF.

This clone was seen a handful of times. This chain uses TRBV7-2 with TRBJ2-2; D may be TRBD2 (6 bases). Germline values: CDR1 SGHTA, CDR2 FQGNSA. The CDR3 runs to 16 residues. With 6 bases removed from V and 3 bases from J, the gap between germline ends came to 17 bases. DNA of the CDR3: TGTGCCAGCAGGACTAGTTTCGGGGCTTACACCGGGGAGCTGTTTTTT. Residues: CASRTSFGAYTGELFF.

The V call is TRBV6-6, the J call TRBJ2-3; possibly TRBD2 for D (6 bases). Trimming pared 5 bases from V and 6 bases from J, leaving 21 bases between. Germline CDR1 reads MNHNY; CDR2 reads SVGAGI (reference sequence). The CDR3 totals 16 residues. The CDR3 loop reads CASSQSGTENRDTQYF. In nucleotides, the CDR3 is TGTGCCAGCAGTCAGTCCGGGACTGAAAACCGGGATACGCAGTATTTT.

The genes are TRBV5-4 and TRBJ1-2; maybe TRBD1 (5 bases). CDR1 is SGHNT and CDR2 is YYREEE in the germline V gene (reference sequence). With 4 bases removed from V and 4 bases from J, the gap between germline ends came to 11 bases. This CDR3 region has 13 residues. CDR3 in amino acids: CASSTGGIYGYTF. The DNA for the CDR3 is TGTGCCAGCAGCACTGGGGGGATCTATGGCTACACCTTC.

CDR3 sequence: CASSLTGISGEAFF. The CDR3 DNA reads as TGCGCCAGCAGCCTGACAGGGATAAGCGGTGAAGCTTTCTTT. The chain is built from TRBV5-1 and TRBJ1-1, with 7 bases that match TRBD1. J gave up 7 bases and V 4 bases, and 10 bases lay outside the gene matches. The V gene's germline CDR1 is SGHRS and CDR2 YFSETQ. The CDR3 spans 14 residues.

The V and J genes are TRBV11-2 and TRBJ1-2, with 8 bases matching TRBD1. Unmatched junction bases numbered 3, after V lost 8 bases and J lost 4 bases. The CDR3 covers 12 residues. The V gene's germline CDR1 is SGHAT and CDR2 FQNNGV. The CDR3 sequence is CASAGTGYGYTF. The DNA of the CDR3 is TGTGCCAGCGCCGGGACAGGCTATGGCTACACCTTC.

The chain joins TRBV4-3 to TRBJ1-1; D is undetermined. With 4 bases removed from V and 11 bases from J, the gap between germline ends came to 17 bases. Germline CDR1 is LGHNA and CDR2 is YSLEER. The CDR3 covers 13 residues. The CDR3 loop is CASSRHQEGKAFF. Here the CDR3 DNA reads TGCGCCAGCAGCCGCCACCAAGAGGGAAAGGCTTTCTTT.

CDR3 in DNA: TGTGCCAGCAGCTACGGACTAGCGGGAAGAGGAGATACGCAGTATTTT. Its protein is CASSYGLAGRGDTQYF. The chain couples TRBV3-1 (or the pseudogene TRBV3-2) to TRBJ2-3, with 12 positions matching TRBD2. The CDR3 runs 16 residues. Looked up from germline, CDR1 is LGHDT and CDR2 is YNNKEL (reference sequence). V lost 5 bases, J lost 5 bases, and 8 bases stayed unmatched.

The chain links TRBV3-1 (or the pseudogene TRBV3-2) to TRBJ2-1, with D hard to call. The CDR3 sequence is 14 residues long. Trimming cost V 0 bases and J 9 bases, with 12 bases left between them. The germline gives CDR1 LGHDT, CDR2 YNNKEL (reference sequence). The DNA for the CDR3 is TGTGCCAGCAGCCAAGAGTCTCGCGTTGCTGAGCAGTTCTTC. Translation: CASSQESRVAEQFF.